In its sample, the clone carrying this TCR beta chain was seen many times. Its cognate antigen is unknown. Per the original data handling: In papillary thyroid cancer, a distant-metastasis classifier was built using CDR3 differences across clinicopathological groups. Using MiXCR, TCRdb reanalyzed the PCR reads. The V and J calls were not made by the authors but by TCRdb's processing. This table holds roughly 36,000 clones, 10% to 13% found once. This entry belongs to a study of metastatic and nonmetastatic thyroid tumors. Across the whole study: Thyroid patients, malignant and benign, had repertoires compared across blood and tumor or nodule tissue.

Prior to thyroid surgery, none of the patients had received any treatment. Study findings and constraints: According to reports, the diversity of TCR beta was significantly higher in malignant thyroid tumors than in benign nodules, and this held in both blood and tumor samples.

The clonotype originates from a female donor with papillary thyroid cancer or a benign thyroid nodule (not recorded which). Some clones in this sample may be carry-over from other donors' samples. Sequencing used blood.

For the CDR3, the DNA is TGTGCCAGCAGCTTAATGGGCGGTAAGAACACTGAAGCTTTCTTT. It is translated as CASSLMGGKNTEAFF. The chain recombines TRBV7-3 with TRBJ1-1; D gene ambiguous. The V gene's germline CDR1 is SGHTA and CDR2 FQGTGA. Trimming took off 1 base at V and 1 base at J, with 10 bases between the two ends. This CDR3 is 15 amino acids long.